This T cell receptor beta chain was recovered during a study of T cell responses to AZD1222 COVID-19 vaccine. Sequencing was performed with immunoSEQ multiplex PCR; in TCRdb, only in-frame clones are kept and a portion is missing. The data show about 110,000 clones, around 84% seen once. CDR1 and CDR2 (germline): LNHDA, SQIVND (reference sequence). The CDR3 consists of 15 residues. The V end lost 3 bases, the J end lost 6 bases, and 15 bases lay between the germline ends. Comments on this clone: Its cognate antigen is unknown.

Broader study findings: The study reported that nearly half of spike-specific TCRs target unmutated variant regions. Mostly white British, mostly female donors; authors suggested clonal diversity may be underestimated.

The source was peripheral blood, collected on day 0 of AZD1222 vaccination. The source of this sequence is an adult in good health. This chain joins TRBV19 and TRBJ1-5; TRBD1 is a possible D gene (5 bases). The CDR3 sequence: CASSMLGGVGQPQHF. CDR3 nucleotide sequence: TGTGCCAGTAGTATGTTGGGGGGGGTAGGTCAGCCCCAGCATTTT.